A single sample is the source of the 10 T cell receptor beta chains below, sequenced in a study of cytomegalovirus exposure and HLA in healthy donors. A multiplex PCR was run with 60 Vbeta primers and 13 Jbeta primers. TCRdb keeps only in-frame clones here, not all; method: immunoSEQ multiplex PCR. The sample lists a few hundred thousand clones; 65% to 85% were seen once. Source material: PBMCs. Receptor source: a man between 25 and 39 years old in good health and CMV-seronegative.

The chain links TRBV7-9 to TRBJ1-6, with TRBD1 matching over 9 bases. V was pared by 5 bases and J by 8 bases, with 4 bases of the junction left unmatched. Germline V CDR1 and CDR2: SEHNR, FQNEAQ (reference sequence). The CDR3 covers 14 residues. The CDR3 nucleotides read TGTGCCAGCAGCCCCCGACAGGGGGATTCACCCCTCCACTTT. This codes for CASSPRQGDSPLHF.

The chain combines TRBV4-1 with TRBJ1-1; perhaps TRBD1 as D (5 bases). Trimming pared 2 bases from V and 5 bases from J, leaving 9 bases between. Looked up from germline, CDR1 is MGHRA and CDR2 is YSYEKL. The CDR3 length is 13 residues. CDR3 protein: CASSQQGWTEAFF. In DNA form, the CDR3 reads TGCGCCAGCAGCCAACAGGGTTGGACTGAAGCTTTCTTT.

The genes are TRBV5-5 and TRBJ2-1; 9 bases are shared with TRBD2. Germline V lookup: CDR1 SGHKS, CDR2 YYEKEE (reference sequence). V dropped 5 bases and J dropped 1; count of bases not matched to a gene: 7. The CDR3 spans 16 residues. The CDR3 region is CASRVGGGASYNEQFF. For the CDR3, the DNA is TGTGCCAGCAGAGTTGGCGGGGGGGCGTCCTACAATGAGCAGTTCTTC.

The V gene is TRBV5-1, the J gene TRBJ1-1; no firm D call. Between the trimmed V and J ends, which lost 1 base and 3 bases, there was a span of 16 bases. The CDR3 is 16 residues long. Germline CDR1 and CDR2: SGHRS and YFSETQ. CDR3 amino acids: CASSLLQAGRDTEAFF. The CDR3 DNA is TGCGCCAGCAGCTTGCTCCAAGCCGGGAGGGACACTGAAGCTTTCTTT.

Remarks on this clone: The same CDR3 is also encoded by other DNA sequences in this sample. V is TRBV9 and J is TRBJ2-5; the match to TRBD2 covers 7 bases. The V and J ends lost 0 bases and 2 bases, in that order; junction bases with no gene match: 1. CDR1 SGDLS and CDR2 YYNGEE come from the germline V gene. The CDR3 spans 14 residues. Here the CDR3 reads CASSVGGGQETQYF. The DNA of the CDR3 is TGTGCCAGCAGCGTAGGGGGGGGTCAAGAGACCCAGTACTTC.

The chain recombines TRBV7-9 with TRBJ2-7; a possible D gene is TRBD1 (6 bases). The CDR3 spans 16 residues. V lost 1 base and J 5 bases, leaving 18 bases between the germline ends. CDR1 and CDR2 from the germline V gene are SEHNR and FQNEAQ (reference sequence). CDR3 DNA sequence: TGTGCCAGCAGCTTAGGGTACTGGACAGAACTTGACGAGCAGTACTTC. This encodes CASSLGYWTELDEQYF.

This clone appeared once. The sample has other DNA sequences that encode this CDR3 too. This chain joins TRBV6-6 and TRBJ2-4; D perhaps matches TRBD2 (6 bases). Germline CDR1 and CDR2: MNHNY and SVGAGI (reference sequence). V lost 9 bases and J 0 bases, leaving 12 bases between the germline ends. The CDR3 is 14 amino acids. The CDR3 bases are TGTGCCAGTTTGGACTATCCAGCCAAAAACATTCAGTACTTC. Protein: CASLDYPAKNIQYF.

The chain is built from TRBV19 and TRBJ1-2; TRBD1 matches at 8 bases. This CDR3 has 14 amino acids. With 5 bases clipped from V and 4 bases from J, the junction kept 6 bases outside the gene matches. Germline V gene data show CDR1 as LNHDA and CDR2 as SQIVND (reference sequence). CDR3 DNA sequence: TGTGCCAGTAGTCTTACAGGGGGAGGCTATGGCTACACCTTC. This gives the protein CASSLTGGGYGYTF.

V usage is TRBV10-3 and J usage is TRBJ2-5, with D tentatively TRBD2 (6 bases). Trimming cost V 5 bases and J 5 bases, with 12 bases left between them. The CDR3 totals 13 residues. Germline V lookup: CDR1 ENHRY, CDR2 SYGVKD. Written as DNA, the CDR3 is TGTGCCATCAGTCGGGGGTATTTGGAGACCCAGTACTTC. Residues: CAISRGYLETQYF.

The V call is TRBV28, the J call TRBJ1-2; D uncertain. V was clipped by 4 bases and J by 7 bases, with 13 bases between them. Per the germline V gene, CDR1 is MDHEN and CDR2 is SYDVKM. This CDR3 is built from 13 residues. The CDR3 protein is CASSSGNLRGYTF. CDR3 coding DNA: TGTGCCAGCAGTTCCGGGAATCTACGTGGCTACACCTTC.